This TCR beta chain was recorded in a study of regulatory T cells in long-lasting Graves disease. For TCR beta, libraries came from iRepertoire HTBI primers and Arm-PCR of CDR3 regions. Each CDR3 protein is one row after TCRdb ran MiXCR on the multiplex PCR reads. The repertoire has 620,000 or so distinct CDR3 sequences, 15% to 20% of them found once; the top ten carry about 18%. Noted time point: newly diagnosed GD, antithyroid drugs for less than 3 months. The TCR library used RNA extracted from PBMCs. V was clipped by 1 base and J by 8 bases, with 12 bases between them. CDR1 is SGHRS, CDR2 YFSETQ, per germline. The CDR3 is 14 amino acids. This same sample was also part of a study on T cells in Graves' hyperthyroidism and ophthalmopathy.

The J gene is TRBJ1-4, the V gene TRBV5-1; D uncertain. This clonotype was sampled from a woman under 40 with Graves disease. The sample here was peripheral blood mononuclear cells (PBMCs), taken at new diagnosis, from a patient treated with antithyroid drugs. DNA for the CDR3: TGCGCCAGCAGCTTGACCTCCTATGGAGAAAAACTGTTTTTT. Amino acids: CASSLTSYGEKLFF.